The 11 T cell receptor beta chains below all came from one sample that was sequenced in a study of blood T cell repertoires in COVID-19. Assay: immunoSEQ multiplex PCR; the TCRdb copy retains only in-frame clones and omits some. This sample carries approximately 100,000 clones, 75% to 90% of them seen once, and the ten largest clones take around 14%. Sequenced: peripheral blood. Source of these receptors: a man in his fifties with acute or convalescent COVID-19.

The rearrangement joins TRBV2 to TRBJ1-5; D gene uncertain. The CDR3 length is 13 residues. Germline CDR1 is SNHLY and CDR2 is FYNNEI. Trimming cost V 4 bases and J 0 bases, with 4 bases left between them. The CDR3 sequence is CASSADSNQPQHF. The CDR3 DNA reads TGTGCCAGCAGTGCAGATAGCAATCAGCCCCAGCATTTT.

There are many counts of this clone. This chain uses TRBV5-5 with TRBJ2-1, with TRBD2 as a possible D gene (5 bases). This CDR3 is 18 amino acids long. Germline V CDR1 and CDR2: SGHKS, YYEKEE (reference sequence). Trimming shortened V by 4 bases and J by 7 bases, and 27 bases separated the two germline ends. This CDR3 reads CASSAYFAGNPLENEQFF. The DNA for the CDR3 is TGTGCCAGCAGCGCCTACTTTGCCGGGAACCCGCTGGAAAATGAGCAGTTCTTC. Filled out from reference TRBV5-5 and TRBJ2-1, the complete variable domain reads DAGVTQSPTHLIKTRGQQVTLRCSPISGHKSVSWYQQVLGQGPQFIFQYYEKEERGRGNFPDRFSARQFPNYSSELNVNALLLGDSALYLCASSAYFAGNPLENEQFFGPGTRLTVL.

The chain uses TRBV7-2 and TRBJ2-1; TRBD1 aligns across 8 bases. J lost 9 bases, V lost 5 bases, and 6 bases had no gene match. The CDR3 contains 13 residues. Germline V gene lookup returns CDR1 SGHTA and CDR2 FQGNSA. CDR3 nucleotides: TGTGCCAGCAGCCTCGGACAGGGAAGTGAGCAGTTCTTC. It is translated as CASSLGQGSEQFF.

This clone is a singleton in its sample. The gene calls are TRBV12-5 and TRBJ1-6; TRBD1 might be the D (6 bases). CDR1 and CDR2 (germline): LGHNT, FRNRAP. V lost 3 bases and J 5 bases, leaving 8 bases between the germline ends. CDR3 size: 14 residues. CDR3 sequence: CASGLGGDNSPLHF. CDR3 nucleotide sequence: TGTGCTAGTGGTTTAGGGGGGGATAATTCACCCCTCCACTTT.

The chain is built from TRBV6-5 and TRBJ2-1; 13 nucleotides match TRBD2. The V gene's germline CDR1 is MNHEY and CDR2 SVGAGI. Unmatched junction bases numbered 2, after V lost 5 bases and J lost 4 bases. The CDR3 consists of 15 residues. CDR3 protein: CASSRTSGSYNEQFF. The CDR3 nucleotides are TGTGCCAGCAGTCGGACTAGCGGGAGTTACAATGAGCAGTTCTTC.

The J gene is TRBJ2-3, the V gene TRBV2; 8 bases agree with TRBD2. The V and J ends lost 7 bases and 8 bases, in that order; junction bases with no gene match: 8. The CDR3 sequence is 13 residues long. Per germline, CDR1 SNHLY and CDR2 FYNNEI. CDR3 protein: CASTGTSLGTQYF. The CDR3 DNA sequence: TGTGCCAGCACCGGGACTAGTCTCGGTACGCAGTATTTT.

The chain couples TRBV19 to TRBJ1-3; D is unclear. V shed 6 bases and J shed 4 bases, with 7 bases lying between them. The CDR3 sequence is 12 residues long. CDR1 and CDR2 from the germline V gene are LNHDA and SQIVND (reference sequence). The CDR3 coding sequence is TGTGCCAGTAGGTCTTCGGGAAACACCATATATTTT. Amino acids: CASRSSGNTIYF.

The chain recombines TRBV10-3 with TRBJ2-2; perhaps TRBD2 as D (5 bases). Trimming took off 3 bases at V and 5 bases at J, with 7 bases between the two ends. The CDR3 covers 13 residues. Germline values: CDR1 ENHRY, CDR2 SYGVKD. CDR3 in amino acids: CAISERGTGELFF. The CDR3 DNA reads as TGTGCCATCAGTGAAAGAGGGACCGGGGAGCTGTTTTTT.

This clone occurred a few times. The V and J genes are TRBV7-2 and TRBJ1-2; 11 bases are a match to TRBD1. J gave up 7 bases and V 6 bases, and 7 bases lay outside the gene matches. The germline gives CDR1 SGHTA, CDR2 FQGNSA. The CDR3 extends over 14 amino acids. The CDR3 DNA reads TGTGCCAGCAGTTTGGACAGGGGGCCGTTTGGCTACACCTTC. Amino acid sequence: CASSLDRGPFGYTF.

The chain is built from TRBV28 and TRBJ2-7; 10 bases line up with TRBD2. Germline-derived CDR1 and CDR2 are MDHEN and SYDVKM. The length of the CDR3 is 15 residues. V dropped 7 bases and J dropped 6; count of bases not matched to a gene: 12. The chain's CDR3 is CASTLGTSGKSEQYF. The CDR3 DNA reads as TGTGCCAGCACCCTGGGAACTAGCGGGAAGAGCGAGCAGTACTTC.

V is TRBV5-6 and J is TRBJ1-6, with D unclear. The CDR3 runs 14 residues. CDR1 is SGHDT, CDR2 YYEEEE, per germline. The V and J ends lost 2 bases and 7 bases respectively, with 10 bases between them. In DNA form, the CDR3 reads TGTGCCAGCAGCTTACGCAGGCTAAATTCACCCCTCCACTTT. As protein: CASSLRRLNSPLHF.